The 14 T cell receptor beta chains reported below all come from one sample, sequenced in a study of untreated major depressive disorder (dated by TCRdb to 2016 to 2018). To prepare the library, the immunoSEQ multiplex PCR assay was applied. Here the immuneACCESS table is served through TCRdb, limited to in-frame sequences with V and J called. Missing clones are a known gap in these copies; in checked studies unresolved V genes cover under half, and the rest lacks a known reason. This sample lists about 18,000 clones; more than 70% were detected once. The leading ten clones occupy 0.65% to 1% of the sample. Source material: CD4+ T cells from PBMCs. Receptor source: a woman in her 30s in good health.

The chain uses TRBV6-5 and TRBJ1-5; D perhaps matches TRBD1 (6 bases). The germline gives CDR1 MNHEY, CDR2 SVGAGI. V shed 6 bases and J shed 5 bases, with 17 bases lying between them. This CDR3 has 15 amino acids. This chain's CDR3 is CASSQEGTLHQPQHF. CDR3 nucleotide sequence: TGTGCCAGCAGCCAGGAGGGGACACTTCATCAGCCCCAGCATTTT.

The chain joins TRBV27 to TRBJ2-5; 9 bases are a match to TRBD1. This CDR3 is built from 14 residues. Germline CDR1 reads MNHEY; CDR2 reads SMNVEV (reference sequence). V lost 5 bases, J lost 5 bases, and 6 bases stayed unmatched. This CDR3 reads CASSGQGRRETQYF. The CDR3 DNA follows: TGTGCCAGCAGTGGACAGGGGAGGAGGGAGACCCAGTACTTC.

Only a few counts were recorded for this clone. The chain recombines TRBV6-1 with TRBJ2-7; D unclear. V lost 7 bases and J lost 9, with 22 bases in between. Germline CDR1 reads MNHNS; CDR2 reads SASEGT. The CDR3 has 14 amino acids. This CDR3 is CASTMTQARYGQYF. The DNA for the CDR3 is TGTGCCAGCACCATGACTCAAGCAAGGTATGGGCAGTACTTC.

The J gene is TRBJ2-7, the V gene TRBV6-1; no clear D. Germline assignment: CDR1 MNHNS and CDR2 SASEGT. V shed 3 bases and J shed 2 bases, with 8 bases lying between them. The CDR3 spans 13 residues. The CDR3 sequence is CASSENSPYEQYF. In DNA, the CDR3 is TGTGCCAGCAGTGAGAACAGCCCCTACGAGCAGTACTTC.

The J gene is TRBJ1-2, the V gene TRBV5-6; D possibly corresponds to TRBD1 (5 bases). This CDR3 spans 13 amino acids. CDR1 SGHDT and CDR2 YYEEEE come from the germline V gene. Trimming pared 4 bases from V and 7 bases from J, leaving 14 bases between. CDR3 sequence: CASSPGTESGYTF. The DNA for the CDR3 is TGTGCCAGCAGCCCCGGGACGGAGAGTGGCTACACCTTC.

The chain employs TRBV6-1 and TRBJ1-1; the D gene is possibly TRBD1 (5 bases). The V gene lost 0 bases and the J gene lost 4 bases, with 12 bases spanning the gap. CDR1 and CDR2 from the germline V gene are MNHNS and SASEGT. The CDR3 extends over 15 amino acids. CDR3 in DNA: TGTGCCAGCAGTGAAGCTGGGGCCGTGAGCACTGAAGCTTTCTTT. It yields the protein CASSEAGAVSTEAFF.

The CDR3 nucleotides are TGTGCCAGCAGTGTTCTCACCTCCACAGATACGCAGTATTTT. Translating gives CASSVLTSTDTQYF. The chain employs TRBV27 and TRBJ2-3; no reliable D call. The CDR3 is 14 amino acids. Germline CDR1 and CDR2: MNHEY and SMNVEV (reference sequence). Trimming left V 5 bases short and J 2 bases short, with 11 bases between.

The CDR3 DNA sequence: TGTGCCATCAGATCCTCTAGCGGGAGTGGCGAGCAGTACTTC. Protein: CAIRSSSGSGEQYF. The V gene is TRBV10-3, the J gene TRBJ2-7; 10 positions match TRBD2. Trimming removed 6 bases from V and 6 bases from J; junction bases left unmatched: 8. CDR3 length: 14 amino acids. Germline assignment: CDR1 ENHRY and CDR2 SYGVKD.

This clone was found once. The V and J genes are TRBV25-1 and TRBJ1-2; no reliable D call. This CDR3 contains 14 residues. Germline loops: CDR1 MGHDK, CDR2 SYGVNS. The V and J ends lost 3 bases and 4 bases respectively, with 12 bases between them. Written as DNA, the CDR3 is TGTGCCAGCAGTGACAGTTGGGGAGTCTATGGCTACACCTTC. Its protein is CASSDSWGVYGYTF.

Here the CDR3 DNA reads TGTGCCAGCAGCGATACCGGGACAGTACATGAGCAGTTCTTC. Translation gives CASSDTGTVHEQFF. This rearrangement joins TRBV11-3 to TRBJ2-1, with 7 bases that match TRBD1. CDR3 length equals 14 residues. Germline CDR1 and CDR2: SGHNT and YENEEA. V gave up 5 bases and J gave up 8 bases; unmatched junction bases: 9.

This clone was counted between two and nine times. The rearrangement joins TRBV15 to TRBJ1-2, with 7 bases lining up with TRBD1. The junction had 5 bases not matched to a gene; V was cut back by 4 bases and J by 3 bases. In germline, CDR1 is LNHNV, CDR2 YYDKDF (reference sequence). This CDR3 is built from 14 residues. The CDR3 protein is CATSKETGDYGYTF. CDR3 nucleotide sequence: TGTGCCACCAGCAAAGAAACAGGGGACTATGGCTACACCTTC.

The chain combines TRBV27 with TRBJ2-7; 7 nucleotides match TRBD1. The J segment lost 7 bases and the V segment lost 3 bases, leaving 12 bases of the junction unmatched. Germline V gives CDR1 MNHEY, CDR2 SMNVEV (reference sequence). This CDR3 has 15 amino acids. The CDR3 sequence: CASSFGTGALGEQYF. The CDR3 DNA sequence: TGTGCCAGCAGTTTCGGCACAGGGGCCTTGGGGGAGCAGTACTTC.

A few counts support this clone. V and J are TRBV5-4 and TRBJ1-2; TRBD1 agrees at 9 bases. Unmatched junction bases numbered 7, after V lost 6 bases and J lost 4 bases. The CDR3 runs 14 residues. The V gene's germline CDR1 is SGHNT and CDR2 YYREEE (reference sequence). The CDR3 coding sequence is TGTGCCAGCACCTGGGACAGGGAAACCTATGGCTACACCTTC. It is translated as CASTWDRETYGYTF.

This clone was observed once. This sequence joins TRBV6-5 and TRBJ2-7, with TRBD1 matching over 7 bases. The CDR3 is 15 amino acids. Germline assignment: CDR1 MNHEY and CDR2 SVGAGI. Trimming removed 8 bases from V and 4 bases from J; junction bases left unmatched: 14. CDR3: CASSVQAGGRYEQYF. CDR3 in DNA: TGTGCCAGCTCTGTCCAGGCAGGGGGAAGGTACGAGCAGTACTTC.